This T cell receptor beta chain was recovered during a study of blood T cell repertoires in COVID-19. How the authors handled the data: From reference gene primer amplification, estimates of nucleated cell counts were derived. Profiled with immunoSEQ multiplex PCR; TCRdb holds only in-frame clones, not every one. V and J calls and clone size follow that table, whereas D and trimming were derived from the DNA. The table has 55,000 to 75,000 clones, 89% seen once. Trimming at V came to 1 base and at J to 8 bases, leaving 6 bases not matched to a gene. CDR3 length equals 14 residues. Germline V CDR1 and CDR2: SGHTA, FQGTGA.

Sequenced material: peripheral blood. The chain has TRBV7-3 and TRBJ1-2; 8 positions agree with TRBD1. The clonotype comes from a man aged 55 to 70 with acute or convalescent COVID-19. CDR3: CASSLNDRGFGYTF. As DNA, the CDR3 is TGTGCCAGCAGCTTAAATGACAGGGGATTCGGCTACACCTTC.